The source of this TCR beta chain is a study of T-cell reconstitution after alpha-beta-depleted transplantation in children. Unique molecular identifiers featured in how the TCRbeta library was prepared. TCRdb re-called the PCR reads through MiXCR, storing one row per CDR3 protein. The sample lists 150,000 to 250,000 distinct CDR3 sequences, approximately 15% occurring once. The junction had 9 bases not matched to a gene; V was cut back by 4 bases and J by 3 bases. CDR3 length: 16 residues. Germline V lookup: CDR1 SGHTA, CDR2 FQGNSA. This sample comprised PBMCs from the stem cell graft donor, obtained from the stem cell graft. The chain uses TRBV7-2 and TRBJ2-1, with TRBD2 identical over 7 bases. The TCR comes from a human donor who donated a stem cell graft to a child with acute lymphoblastic leukemia. This CDR3 reads CASSSQGGTNYNEQFF. The DNA of the CDR3 is TGTGCCAGCAGCTCACAAGGCGGGACTAACTACAATGAGCAGTTCTTC.